This T cell receptor beta chain originates from a study of identical twins. It was template switching that added a universal primer site, and there were unique molecular identifiers on the cDNA. TCRdb fed the 5' RACE reads into MiXCR, producing one record per CDR3 protein. The sample lists some 260,000 distinct CDR3 sequences, over 12% occurring once. The V gene's germline CDR1 is ENHRY and CDR2 SYGVKD. The ends lost 2 bases at V and 2 bases at J; junction bases unmatched: 4. The CDR3 loop spans 16 amino acids. The chain carries TRBV10-3 and TRBJ2-3, with 10 bases identical to TRBD2. This TCR was recovered from a woman under 30 in good health. Sample: memory (CD45RO+) T cells sorted from blood. CDR3 region: CAISERLAGATDTQYF. The DNA of the CDR3 is TGTGCCATCAGTGAGAGGCTAGCGGGAGCCACAGATACGCAGTATTTT.